Below are 12 T cell receptor beta chains sequenced from a single sample in a study of blood T cell repertoires in COVID-19. The method was immunoSEQ multiplex PCR; TCRdb's version includes in-frame clones alone and lacks a portion of them. This sample has tens of thousands of clones, with 75% to 90% found just once. The sample taken for sequencing was peripheral blood. The receptors were sampled from a man between 65 and 80 years old with active or convalescent COVID-19.

The chain employs TRBV5-1 and TRBJ2-5, with D maybe TRBD2 (6 bases). The CDR3 runs to 14 residues. The germline CDR1 and CDR2 sequences are SGHRS and YFSETQ. Trimming took off 0 bases at V and 4 bases at J, with 10 bases between the two ends. The DNA of the CDR3 is TGCGCCAGCAGCTTGGTTGGGGGGACAGAGACCCAGTACTTC. It is translated as CASSLVGGTETQYF. The full variable domain, its missing parts supplied by reference TRBV5-1 and TRBJ2-5, is KAGVTQTPRYLIKTRGQQVTLSCSPISGHRSVSWYQQTPGQGLQFLFEYFSETQRNKGNFPGRFSGRQFSNSRSEMNVSTLELGDSALYLCASSLVGGTETQYFGPGTRLLVL.

This clone was seen more than once but under ten times. The chain carries TRBV6-5 and TRBJ2-1; the D gene is possibly TRBD1 (6 bases). The CDR3 has 12 residues. Germline loops: CDR1 MNHEY, CDR2 SVGAGI. The CDR3 DNA reads TGTGCATCGGGGTGGGGGCAGAGTGAGCAGTTCTTC. The encoded protein is CASGWGQSEQFF.

The chain uses TRBV7-2 and TRBJ2-2, with D uncertain. The CDR3 covers 15 residues. Germline CDR1 is SGHTA and CDR2 is FQGNSA. Trimming left V 3 bases short and J 0 bases short, with 8 bases between. In DNA form, the CDR3 reads TGTGCCAGCAGCTTTTTTTCTGCGAACACCGGGGAGCTGTTTTTT. As protein: CASSFFSANTGELFF. The whole variable domain, filled in from reference TRBV7-2 and TRBJ2-2, reads GAGVSQSPSNKVTEKGKDVELRCDPISGHTALYWYRQSLGQGLEFLIYFQGNSAPDKSGLPSDRFSAERTGGSVSTLTIQRTQQEDSAVYLCASSFFSANTGELFFGEGSRLTVL.

The V and J genes are TRBV6-5 and TRBJ2-3; 10 bases match TRBD1. The V gene end was trimmed by 8 bases and the J gene end by 4 bases; junction bases not matched to a gene: 6. The CDR3 spans 14 residues. Germline CDR1 and CDR2: MNHEY and SVGAGI. CDR3 nucleotides: TGTGCCAGCCCGGGACAGGGGTTTTCAGATACGCAGTATTTT. Protein sequence: CASPGQGFSDTQYF.

This chain joins TRBV5-1 and TRBJ2-5; 7 bases are shared with TRBD1. Per germline, CDR1 SGHRS and CDR2 YFSETQ. The CDR3 runs 15 residues. J gave up 1 base and V 1 base, and 4 bases lay outside the gene matches. The CDR3 here is CASSLTGALQETQYF. DNA of the CDR3: TGCGCCAGCAGCTTGACAGGGGCCCTCCAAGAGACCCAGTACTTC.

J is TRBJ1-2 and V is TRBV12-3 or TRBV12-4, with a possible D match to TRBD1 (5 bases). The CDR3 extends over 12 amino acids. V lost 5 bases to trimming and J lost 5 bases, with 9 bases between them. The CDR3 reads CASSTSGYGYTF. DNA for the CDR3: TGTGCCAGCAGTACTTCAGGGTATGGCTACACCTTC.

This chain uses TRBV5-6 with TRBJ2-5; D unresolved. This CDR3 spans 13 amino acids. Per the germline V gene, CDR1 is SGHDT and CDR2 is YYEEEE. V was cut by 0 bases and J by 5 bases, with 8 bases left in between. The CDR3 DNA follows: TGTGCCAGCAGCTTGGGGTTTCGGGAGACCCAGTACTTC. As protein: CASSLGFRETQYF.

V and J are TRBV7-2 and TRBJ2-7; D call uncertain. This CDR3 spans 13 amino acids. CDR1 is SGHTA, CDR2 FQGNSA, per germline. Trimming cost V 2 bases and J 2 bases, with 7 bases left between them. Here the CDR3 DNA reads TGTGCCAGCAGCTTAAAGCACCCCTACGAGCAGTACTTC. It translates to CASSLKHPYEQYF.

This clone was seen just once. V and J are TRBV6-5 and TRBJ2-7; maybe TRBD2 (6 bases). CDR1 is MNHEY, CDR2 SVGAGI, per germline. V was pared by 4 bases and J by 4 bases, with 14 bases between. The length of the CDR3 is 14 residues. CDR3 loop: CASSLLGGPYEQYF. CDR3 DNA sequence: TGTGCCAGCAGTTTATTGGGGGGACCTTACGAGCAGTACTTC.

The count of this clone is one. V is TRBV2 and J is TRBJ2-5; TRBD2 might be the D (6 bases). Germline values: CDR1 SNHLY, CDR2 FYNNEI. V lost 9 bases, J lost 1 base, and 12 bases lay in between. CDR3 length equals 13 residues. DNA of the CDR3: TGTGCCAGTGGCGGGGAGGTCCAAGAGACCCAGTACTTC. Translated: CASGGEVQETQYF.

The rearrangement links TRBV9 to TRBJ1-6, with 8 bases identical to TRBD1. Germline CDR1 SGDLS, CDR2 YYNGEE. V shed 3 bases, J shed 0 bases, and the junction held 2 bases outside the gene matches. The CDR3 is 16 amino acids. Here the CDR3 reads CASSAGTGSYNSPLHF. The CDR3 DNA reads TGTGCCAGCAGCGCGGGGACAGGCTCCTATAATTCACCCCTCCACTTT. Drawing the rest from reference TRBV9 and TRBJ1-6, the complete variable domain is DSGVTQTPKHLITATGQRVTLRCSPRSGDLSVYWYQQSLDQGLQFLIQYYNGEERAKGNILERFSAQQFPDLHSELNLSSLELGDSALYFCASSAGTGSYNSPLHFGNGTRLTVT.

This clone was seen a single time. The rearrangement uses TRBV5-4 and TRBJ1-2, with a possible D match to TRBD1 (6 bases). Germline V gene lookup returns CDR1 SGHNT and CDR2 YYREEE (reference sequence). The CDR3 has 14 amino acids. The V end was cut by 1 base, the J end by 3 bases, with 10 bases between. Written as DNA, the CDR3 is TGTGCCAGCAGCTTGTGGGGGCCTGACTATGGCTACACCTTC. This translates into CASSLWGPDYGYTF.